The 15 T cell receptor beta chains below all came from one sample that was sequenced in a study of blood T cell repertoires in COVID-19. Measured with immunoSEQ multiplex PCR; TCRdb has only the in-frame clones, and not every one. The sample shows some 80,000 clones, approximately 90% of them seen only once. Sequenced material: peripheral blood. The receptor source for this set is a woman aged 80 or over with active or convalescent COVID-19.

The CDR3 here is CASRREAGVSLDEQFF. In DNA form, the CDR3 reads TGTGCCAGCAGGAGAGAAGCGGGAGTGAGCTTAGATGAGCAGTTCTTC. V is TRBV2 and J is TRBJ2-1, with 8 bases identical to TRBD2. The germline V gene has CDR1 SNHLY and CDR2 FYNNEI. CDR3 length: 16 residues. Trimming cost V 6 bases and J 8 bases; bases outside gene matches: 15.

The chain is built from TRBV6-1 and TRBJ2-2, with 8 bases fitting TRBD1. This CDR3 region has 15 residues. CDR1 MNHNS and CDR2 SASEGT come from the germline V gene. Trimming removed 3 bases from V and 4 bases from J; junction bases left unmatched: 4. The DNA for the CDR3 is TGTGCCAGCAGTGAGAACAGGGGGGCCACCGGGGAGCTGTTTTTT. Translating it yields CASSENRGATGELFF.

The chain combines TRBV15 with TRBJ1-4; 11 bases are a match to TRBD1. Germline V gene sequence: CDR1 LNHNV, CDR2 YYDKDF (reference sequence). V shed 0 bases, J shed 11 bases, and the junction held 8 bases outside the gene matches. The CDR3 consists of 16 residues. For the CDR3, the DNA is TGTGCCACCAGCAGAGAGGTTTGGGACAGGGGGAGTAAACTGTTTTTT. It codes for CATSREVWDRGSKLFF.

This clone showed up just once. The rearrangement uses TRBV29-1 and TRBJ1-3, with 8 bases aligning to TRBD1. Germline CDR1 SQVTM, CDR2 ANQGSEA. Trimming took 6 bases from V and 1 from J; bases not matched to a gene: 2. This CDR3 is built from 13 residues. CDR3 sequence reads: CSVGQGSGNTIYF. The DNA for the CDR3 is TGCAGCGTAGGACAGGGTTCTGGAAACACCATATATTTT.

The chain has TRBV19 and TRBJ1-4; 7 bases are a match to TRBD1. Unmatched junction bases numbered 9, after V lost 5 bases and J lost 6 bases. The CDR3 runs 15 residues. Germline V gene data show CDR1 as LNHDA and CDR2 as SQIVND (reference sequence). The CDR3 spells CASSARQGFHEKLFF. The CDR3 DNA reads TGTGCCAGTAGTGCTCGACAGGGTTTTCATGAAAAACTGTTTTTT.

This clone appeared a single time. The genes are TRBV5-1 and TRBJ2-1, with TRBD1 identical over 8 bases. The CDR3 has 12 residues. Germline assignment: CDR1 SGHRS and CDR2 YFSETQ. Trimming removed 5 bases from V and 7 bases from J; junction bases left unmatched: 2. CDR3 in amino acids: CASRDRENEQFF. CDR3 coding DNA: TGCGCCAGCAGGGACAGGGAAAATGAGCAGTTCTTC. The whole variable domain, remainder taken from reference TRBV5-1 and TRBJ2-1, is KAGVTQTPRYLIKTRGQQVTLSCSPISGHRSVSWYQQTPGQGLQFLFEYFSETQRNKGNFPGRFSGRQFSNSRSEMNVSTLELGDSALYLCASRDRENEQFFGPGTRLTVL.

The V gene is TRBV28, the J gene TRBJ2-7, with D maybe TRBD2 (6 bases). Trimming stripped 6 bases from V and 2 bases from J, with 20 bases between. Germline CDR1 MDHEN, CDR2 SYDVKM. This CDR3 has 16 amino acids. The DNA for the CDR3 is TGTGCCAGCAGCGGCGGACTAACAGGTCTCCCCTACGAGCAGTACTTC. Amino acids: CASSGGLTGLPYEQYF.

This rearrangement joins TRBV7-2 to TRBJ2-3; TRBD2 matches 10 bases. Germline-derived CDR1 and CDR2 are SGHTA and FQGNSA. This CDR3 has 15 amino acids. V lost 1 base, J lost 11 bases, and 9 bases stayed unmatched. This CDR3 is CASSLEGTSVWEQYF. CDR3 nucleotides: TGTGCCAGCAGCTTAGAGGGGACTAGCGTTTGGGAGCAGTATTTT.

The V gene is TRBV7-2, the J gene TRBJ2-7; D remains ambiguous. V lost 6 bases and J 3 bases, leaving 15 bases between the germline ends. Per the germline V gene, CDR1 is SGHTA and CDR2 is FQGNSA. The CDR3 loop spans 14 amino acids. In DNA, the CDR3 is TGTGCCAGCAGTCCCGGGTTCACCGGCTACGAGCAGTACTTC. Translation gives CASSPGFTGYEQYF.

This clone has only a few counts. The rearrangement links TRBV9 to TRBJ2-7; 14 nucleotides align to TRBD2. The CDR3 contains 15 residues. The V segment lost 4 bases and the J segment 9 bases; nucleotides outside the gene matches: 9. The germline CDR1 and CDR2 sequences are SGDLS and YYNGEE. CDR3 nucleotide sequence: TGTGCCAGCAGCCCTGGACTAGCGGGAGGTCGAAGGCAGTACTTC. This gives the protein CASSPGLAGGRRQYF.

About this clone itself: This specimen includes other DNA sequences encoding the same CDR3. V and J are TRBV28 and TRBJ2-7; TRBD2 aligns across 12 bases. J lost 0 bases, V lost 5 bases, and 11 bases had no gene match. The CDR3 loop spans 18 amino acids. Germline assignment: CDR1 MDHEN and CDR2 SYDVKM. The CDR3 sequence is CASSGGLAGPNPSYEQYF. Here the CDR3 DNA reads TGTGCCAGCAGTGGGGGACTAGCGGGCCCGAATCCCTCCTACGAGCAGTACTTC. Full variable domain (rest looked up from reference TRBV28 and TRBJ2-7): DVKVTQSSRYLVKRTGEKVFLECVQDMDHENMFWYRQDPGLGLRLIYFSYDVKMKEKGDIPEGYSVSREKKERFSLILESASTNQTSMYLCASSGGLAGPNPSYEQYFGPGTRLTVT.

V usage is TRBV4-1 and J usage is TRBJ2-3, with 8 positions matching TRBD1. The length of the CDR3 is 14 residues. Germline V lookup: CDR1 MGHRA, CDR2 YSYEKL. Trimming at V came to 4 bases and at J to 6 bases, leaving 6 bases not matched to a gene. Here the CDR3 reads CASSLPGQGDTQYF. As DNA, the CDR3 is TGCGCCAGCAGCCTACCCGGACAGGGTGATACGCAGTATTTT.

The chain has TRBV9 and TRBJ2-7; D is perhaps TRBD2 (6 bases). The V end was cut by 0 bases, the J end by 7 bases, with 14 bases between. CDR1 and CDR2 from the germline V gene are SGDLS and YYNGEE. The CDR3 consists of 14 residues. CDR3 in amino acids: CASSVGTTYGEQYF. CDR3 nucleotide sequence: TGTGCCAGCAGCGTAGGGACTACCTACGGTGAGCAGTACTTC.

The chain employs TRBV28 and TRBJ2-1; 12 bases line up with TRBD2. The CDR3 spans 15 residues. Trimming cost V 7 bases and J 2 bases; bases outside gene matches: 3. Germline values: CDR1 MDHEN, CDR2 SYDVKM. The CDR3 DNA is TGTGCCAGCACACTAGCGGGGGGTACCTACAATGAGCAGTTCTTC. It is translated as CASTLAGGTYNEQFF.

This clone was recorded once. J is TRBJ1-2 and V is TRBV6-5; the D is unclear. V lost 0 bases, J lost 4 bases, and 9 bases lay in between. The CDR3 sequence is 14 residues long. Germline loops: CDR1 MNHEY, CDR2 SVGAGI. The CDR3 is CASSYSGESYGYTF. The CDR3 coding sequence is TGTGCCAGCAGTTACTCCGGGGAGAGCTATGGCTACACCTTC.